Reported below is one T cell receptor beta chain. This sample is drawn from a study of blood T cell repertoires in COVID-19. Between the trimmed V and J ends, which lost 4 bases and 4 bases, there was a span of 12 bases. Germline CDR1 is LNHDA and CDR2 is SQIVND (reference sequence). CDR3 length equals 14 residues. Method: immunoSEQ multiplex PCR; TCRdb's copy keeps in-frame clones and lacks some. The table records hundreds of thousands of clones, around 82% of them present only once. The origin of this receptor is a woman older than 75 with active or convalescent COVID-19. The specimen was peripheral blood. V gene TRBV19 combines with J gene TRBJ2-3, with D maybe TRBD1 (6 bases). The CDR3 DNA is TGTGCCAGTAGTAGGTCACAGGGCCCAGATACGCAGTATTTT. Translating gives CASSRSQGPDTQYF.